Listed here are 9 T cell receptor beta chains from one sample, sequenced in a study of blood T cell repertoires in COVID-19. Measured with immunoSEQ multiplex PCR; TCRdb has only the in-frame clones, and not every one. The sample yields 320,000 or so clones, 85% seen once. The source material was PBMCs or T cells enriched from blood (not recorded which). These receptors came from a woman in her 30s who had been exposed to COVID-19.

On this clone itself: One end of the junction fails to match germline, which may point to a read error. CDR3 DNA: TGTGCTAGCACCGAAAGGGGGCAGGAGATTAACTATGGCTACACCTTC. This sequence encodes CASTERGQEINYGYTF. This chain connects TRBV7-7 to TRBJ1-2, with TRBD1 matching 7 bases. Germline loops: CDR1 SSHAT, CDR2 FNYEAQ (reference sequence). CDR3 length equals 16 residues. Together with reference TRBV7-7 and TRBJ1-2, the CDR3 gives the full variable domain: GAGVSQSPRYKVTKRGQDVTLRCDPISSHATLYWYQQALGQGPEFLTYFNYEAQPDKSGLPSDRFSAERPEGSISTLTIQRTEQRDSAMYRCASTERGQEINYGYTFGSGTRLTVV.

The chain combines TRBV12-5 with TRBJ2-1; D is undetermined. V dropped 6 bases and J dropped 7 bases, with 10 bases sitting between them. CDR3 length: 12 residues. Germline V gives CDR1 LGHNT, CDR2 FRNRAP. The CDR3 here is CASGLLGNEQFF. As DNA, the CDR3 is TGTGCTAGTGGACTCCTCGGGAATGAGCAGTTCTTC.

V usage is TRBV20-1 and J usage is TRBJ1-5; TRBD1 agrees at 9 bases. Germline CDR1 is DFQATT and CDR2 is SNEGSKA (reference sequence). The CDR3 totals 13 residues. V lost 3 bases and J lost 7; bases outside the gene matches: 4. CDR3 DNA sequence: TGCAGTGCTAGTCGGGACAGGGTACAGCCCCAGCATTTT. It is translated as CSASRDRVQPQHF.

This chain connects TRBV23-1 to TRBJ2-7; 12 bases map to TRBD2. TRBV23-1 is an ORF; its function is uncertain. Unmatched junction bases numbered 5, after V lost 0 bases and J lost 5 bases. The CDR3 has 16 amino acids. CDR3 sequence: CASSQSLTSGRHEQYF. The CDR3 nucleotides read TGCGCCAGCAGTCAATCTCTCACTAGCGGGAGGCACGAGCAGTACTTC.

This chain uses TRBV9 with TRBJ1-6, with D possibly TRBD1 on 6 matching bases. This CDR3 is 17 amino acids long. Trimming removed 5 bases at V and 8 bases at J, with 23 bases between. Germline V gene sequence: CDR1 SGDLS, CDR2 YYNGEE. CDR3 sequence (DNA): TGTGCCAGCAGTGCCGGGACAACTCCCCATAGTGATTCACCCCTCCACTTT. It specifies CASSAGTTPHSDSPLHF.

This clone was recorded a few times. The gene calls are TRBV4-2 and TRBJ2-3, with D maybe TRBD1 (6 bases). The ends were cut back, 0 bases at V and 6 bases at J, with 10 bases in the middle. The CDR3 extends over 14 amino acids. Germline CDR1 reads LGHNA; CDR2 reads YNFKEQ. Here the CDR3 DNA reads TGTGCCAGCAGCCAAGATCCTAGGGGGGATACGCAGTATTTT. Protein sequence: CASSQDPRGDTQYF.

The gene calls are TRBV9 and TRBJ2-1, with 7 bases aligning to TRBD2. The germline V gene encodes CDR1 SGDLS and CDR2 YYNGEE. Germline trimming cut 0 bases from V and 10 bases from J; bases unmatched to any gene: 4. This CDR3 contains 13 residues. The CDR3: CASSVDDSGEQFF. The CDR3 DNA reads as TGTGCCAGCAGCGTAGATGATAGCGGGGAGCAGTTCTTC. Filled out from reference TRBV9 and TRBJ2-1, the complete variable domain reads DSGVTQTPKHLITATGQRVTLRCSPRSGDLSVYWYQQSLDQGLQFLIQYYNGEERAKGNILERFSAQQFPDLHSELNLSSLELGDSALYFCASSVDDSGEQFFGPGTRLTVL.

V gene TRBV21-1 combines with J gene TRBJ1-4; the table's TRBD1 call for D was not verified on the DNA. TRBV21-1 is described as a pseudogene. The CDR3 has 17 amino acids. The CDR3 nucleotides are TGTGCCAGCAGCAAAGAGGGGACAGGTAAGTATAATGAAAAACTGTTTTTT. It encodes CASSKEGTGKYNEKLFF.

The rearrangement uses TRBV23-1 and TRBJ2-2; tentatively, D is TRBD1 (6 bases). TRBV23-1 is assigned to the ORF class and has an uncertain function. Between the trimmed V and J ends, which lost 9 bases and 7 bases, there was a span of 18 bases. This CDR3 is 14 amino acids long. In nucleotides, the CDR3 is TGCGCCAGACCCCGGATGGGGGCGATCGGGGAGCTGTTTTTT. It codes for CARPRMGAIGELFF.